Below are 14 T cell receptor beta chains sequenced from a single sample in a study of shared clonotypes between healthy human individuals. TCRdb's copy holds only in-frame clones and misses some; the assay was immunoSEQ multiplex PCR. The sample holds about 1 million clones, about 74% seen once. The material sequenced was memory CD4+ T cells sorted from blood. Sample subset: CD45RA-negative fraction. All receptors come from a man in his late teens or twenties in good health.

Remarks on this clone: Within the sample, other DNA sequences also encode this same CDR3. The chain has TRBV11-3 and TRBJ2-3; 7 bases agree with TRBD2. Losses at the gene ends were 1 base for V and 3 bases for J; bases not matched to a gene: 4. Germline-derived CDR1 and CDR2 are SGHNT and YENEEA. This CDR3 is built from 15 residues. CDR3 in amino acids: CASSLGGRGTDTQYF. CDR3 DNA: TGTGCCAGCAGCTTAGGTGGGAGGGGTACAGATACGCAGTATTTT.

The rearrangement uses TRBV5-1 and TRBJ1-4, with D possibly matching TRBD1 (6 bases). V shed 5 bases and J shed 0 bases, with 23 bases lying between them. CDR1 is SGHRS, CDR2 YFSETQ, per germline. The CDR3 totals 19 residues. CDR3: CASRSSGGANPTTNEKLFF. The CDR3 DNA follows: TGCGCCAGCAGGTCAAGCGGGGGGGCTAACCCCACAACTAATGAAAAACTGTTTTTT. Full variable domain (rest looked up from reference TRBV5-1 and TRBJ1-4): KAGVTQTPRYLIKTRGQQVTLSCSPISGHRSVSWYQQTPGQGLQFLFEYFSETQRNKGNFPGRFSGRQFSNSRSEMNVSTLELGDSALYLCASRSSGGANPTTNEKLFFGSGTQLSVL.

The chain combines TRBV4-1 with TRBJ1-1, with D maybe TRBD1 (6 bases). CDR3 size: 15 residues. Deletions cut 1 base from V and 4 bases from J, with 13 bases between. Germline V gene data show CDR1 as MGHRA and CDR2 as YSYEKL. The CDR3 DNA is TGCGCCAGCAGCCAAGGGGCCCAGGGGAGCACTGAAGCTTTCTTT. Residues: CASSQGAQGSTEAFF.

The chain employs TRBV10-2 and TRBJ1-5; no clear D. The CDR3 sequence is 14 residues long. V lost 6 bases and J 10 bases, leaving 19 bases between the germline ends. Germline V gene sequence: CDR1 WSHSY, CDR2 SAAADI. CDR3 amino acids: CASSDDPRGRPQHF. The CDR3 nucleotides read TGCGCCAGCAGCGACGACCCCCGTGGGCGCCCCCAGCATTTT.

V gene TRBV6-1 combines with J gene TRBJ1-6; 7 bases match TRBD1. The CDR3 is 13 amino acids. V trimming: 4 bases; J trimming: 9 bases; junction bases outside the gene matches: 3. Germline lookup yields CDR1 MNHNS and CDR2 SASEGT. CDR3 bases: TGTGCCAGCAGTGCTACAGGGGTTTCACCCCTCCACTTT. Amino acid sequence: CASSATGVSPLHF.

This chain uses TRBV5-6 with TRBJ2-3; 8 bases fit TRBD1. CDR1 SGHDT and CDR2 YYEEEE come from the germline V gene. This CDR3 is built from 16 residues. V lost 0 bases and J lost 2; bases outside the gene matches: 5. The CDR3 nucleotides are TGTGCCAGCAGCTTGGGACAGGGGTTCCCCACAGATACGCAGTATTTT. Translated: CASSLGQGFPTDTQYF. Filled out from reference TRBV5-6 and TRBJ2-3, the complete variable domain reads DAGVTQSPTHLIKTRGQQVTLRCSPKSGHDTVSWYQQALGQGPQFIFQYYEEEERQRGNFPDRFSGHQFPNYSSELNVNALLLGDSALYLCASSLGQGFPTDTQYFGPGTRLTVL.

This clone was seen a few times. The chain couples TRBV6-1 to TRBJ1-1, with D hard to call. Looked up from germline, CDR1 is MNHNS and CDR2 is SASEGT. V shed 0 bases and J shed 3 bases, with 14 bases lying between them. The CDR3 runs 16 residues. The CDR3 reads CASSEAAPGKHTEAFF. The CDR3, as DNA: TGTGCCAGCAGTGAAGCAGCCCCCGGGAAACACACTGAAGCTTTCTTT.

The genes are TRBV6-1 and TRBJ2-1; 9 positions match TRBD1. V shed 5 bases and J 15 bases; nucleotides not matched to a gene: 14. The germline CDR1 and CDR2 sequences are MNHNS and SASEGT. The CDR3 runs to 14 residues. The CDR3 DNA follows: TGTGCCAGCAGTCTACAGACAGGGGGGATGGATCCGTTCTTC. This sequence encodes CASSLQTGGMDPFF.

The DNA of the CDR3 is TGCGCCAGCAGCTCGGGACTAGCGGGAAGATGGGAGCAGTACTTC. This codes for CASSSGLAGRWEQYF. The chain recombines TRBV5-1 with TRBJ2-7, with 13 bases fitting TRBD2. The V gene's germline CDR1 is SGHRS and CDR2 YFSETQ. The J segment lost 7 bases and the V segment lost 3 bases, leaving 7 bases of the junction unmatched. The CDR3 has 15 residues. Full variable domain (rest looked up from reference TRBV5-1 and TRBJ2-7): KAGVTQTPRYLIKTRGQQVTLSCSPISGHRSVSWYQQTPGQGLQFLFEYFSETQRNKGNFPGRFSGRQFSNSRSEMNVSTLELGDSALYLCASSSGLAGRWEQYFGPGTRLTVT.

This chain links TRBV11-2 with TRBJ2-1; D possibly matches TRBD1 or TRBD2 (5 bases each). V was clipped by 7 bases and J by 7 bases, with 17 bases between them. In germline, CDR1 is SGHAT, CDR2 FQNNGV. The CDR3 is 14 amino acids. The CDR3 reads CASTSPGPWNEQFF. The CDR3 nucleotides read TGTGCCAGCACCTCTCCGGGGCCATGGAATGAGCAGTTCTTC.

This clone was observed a handful of times. This chain links TRBV7-6 with TRBJ2-7; D possibly corresponds to TRBD1 (8 bases). The CDR3 loop spans 12 amino acids. Germline CDR1 reads SGHVS; CDR2 reads FNYEAQ. The V and J ends lost 4 bases and 6 bases respectively, with 10 bases between them. As DNA, the CDR3 is TGTGCCAGCAGCTACAGGGGGGGCGAGCAGTACTTC. Translating it yields CASSYRGGEQYF.

This rearrangement joins TRBV9 to TRBJ1-6, with D perhaps TRBD1 (6 bases). Germline CDR1 reads SGDLS; CDR2 reads YYNGEE. The CDR3 is 16 amino acids. V was trimmed by 3 bases and J by 8 bases, leaving 18 bases between them. CDR3 region: CASSAGGRQDYSPLHF. As DNA, the CDR3 is TGTGCCAGCAGCGCTGGGGGACGACAGGATTATTCACCCCTCCACTTT. Using reference TRBV9 and TRBJ1-6 for the parts outside the CDR3, the full variable domain is DSGVTQTPKHLITATGQRVTLRCSPRSGDLSVYWYQQSLDQGLQFLIQYYNGEERAKGNILERFSAQQFPDLHSELNLSSLELGDSALYFCASSAGGRQDYSPLHFGNGTRLTVT.

The CDR3 DNA is TGTGCCAGCAGCCCCACTCGACAGAGAAATGAAAAACTGTTTTTT. Its translation: CASSPTRQRNEKLFF. The V and J genes are TRBV5-8 and TRBJ1-4; D might be TRBD1 (5 bases). Germline V gene lookup returns CDR1 SGHTS and CDR2 YDEGEE. This CDR3 contains 15 residues. With 4 bases removed from V and 5 bases from J, the gap between germline ends came to 15 bases.

The chain joins TRBV12-1 to TRBJ1-3. TRBV12-1 is labeled a pseudogene. CDR3 size: 16 residues. As DNA, the CDR3 is TGTGCCAGCAGCTTTGTAGGCAAGCGCTCTGGAAACACCATATATTTT. This sequence encodes CASSFVGKRSGNTIYF.